The sequence of this T cell receptor (beta chain) was determined in a study of T cells after yellow fever vaccination. Study background: The fractions with low cell numbers were processed using SMART-Seq v4 Ultra Low Input.

Findings of the study overall: The study re-detected most primary-vaccination clones after the booster (roughly 95% CD4, 88% CD8).

This clonotype has a handful of counts. The antigen remains undetermined. The germline V and J ends were trimmed by 3 bases and 5 bases, with 7 bases remaining between them. The CDR3 contains 13 residues. Germline V gene sequence: CDR1 MNHEY, CDR2 SMNVEV (reference sequence). A single record per CDR3 protein comes from TCRdb applying MiXCR to the 5' RACE reads. The sample lists a few hundred thousand distinct CDR3 sequences; approximately 16% were seen once. The source material was PBMCs, sampled 5 to 6 days after the first yellow fever vaccination. This receptor was taken from a young man who received the YFV17D yellow fever vaccine. The genes are TRBV27 and TRBJ2-2; D remains ambiguous. The CDR3 DNA reads as TGTGCCAGCAGTTTTGATCGAACCGGGGAGCTGTTTTTT. Amino acid sequence: CASSFDRTGELFF.